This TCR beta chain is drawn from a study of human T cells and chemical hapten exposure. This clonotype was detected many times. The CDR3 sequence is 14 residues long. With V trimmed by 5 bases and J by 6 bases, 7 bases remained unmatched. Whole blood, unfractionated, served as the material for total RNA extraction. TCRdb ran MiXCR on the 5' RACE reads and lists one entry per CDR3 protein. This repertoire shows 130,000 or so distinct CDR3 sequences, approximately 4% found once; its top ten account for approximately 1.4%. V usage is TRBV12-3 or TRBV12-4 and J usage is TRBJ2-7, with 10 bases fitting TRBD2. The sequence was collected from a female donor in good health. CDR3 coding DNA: TGTGCCAGCAGTCCTAGCGGGGGCGGGGGCGAGCAGTACTTC. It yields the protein CASSPSGGGGEQYF.